This T cell receptor beta chain was recorded in a study of blood T cells in healthy people across ages. For the study at large: About one barcoded TCR beta cDNA was captured per two T cells. The study's findings and limits: The percentage of naive T cells correlated strongly with TCR beta diversity.

As to this clonotype: What it recognizes is unknown.

Next came a second PCR, run for about 6 to 11 cycles, which used a sample-barcoded 5' primer along with a J-beta primer mix. TCRdb independently ran MiXCR on the 5' RACE reads; one entry per CDR3 protein. The repertoire holds 790,000 or so distinct CDR3 sequences, 56% seen once, with about a quarter in the top ten. All donors came from Russia, were Caucasian and healthy, and spanned ages about 6 to 100. Sample: blood. The TCR comes from a man in his forties in good health.

The CDR3 is CASSVDAGGPDTQYF. The CDR3, as DNA: TGTGCCAGCAGCGTAGATGCGGGGGGGCCAGATACGCAGTATTTT. This chain joins TRBV9 and TRBJ2-3; 9 nucleotides agree with TRBD2. Looked up from germline, CDR1 is SGDLS and CDR2 is YYNGEE. The junction had 3 bases not matched to a gene; V was cut back by 0 bases and J by 4 bases. CDR3 size: 15 residues.